These 3 T cell receptor beta chains came from one sample sequenced in a study of monozygotic twins with cystic fibrosis. TCRdb's copy holds only in-frame clones and misses some; the assay was immunoSEQ multiplex PCR. This sample yields about 15,000 clones, of which roughly 91% are seen a single time; around 9.3% belongs to the top ten. Sequencing was carried out using blood. The source of these receptors is a girl aged 2-10 years with cystic fibrosis.

The chain is built from TRBV30 and TRBJ2-5; 9 nucleotides line up with TRBD1. CDR1 and CDR2 from the germline V gene are GTSNPN and SVGIG (reference sequence). CDR3 size: 15 residues. V was clipped by 2 bases and J by 4 bases; unmatched bases: 8. The CDR3 sequence is CAWSWGGTGSETQYF. The CDR3 nucleotides read TGTGCCTGGAGTTGGGGGGGGACAGGGTCAGAGACCCAGTACTTC.

The rearrangement links TRBV5-1 to TRBJ2-1; 8 nucleotides align to TRBD2. Germline V gene sequence: CDR1 SGHRS, CDR2 YFSETQ. CDR3 length: 16 amino acids. V was pared by 4 bases and J by 4 bases, with 10 bases of the junction left unmatched. The chain's CDR3 is CASSPSGRGGYNEQFF. The CDR3 DNA sequence: TGCGCCAGCAGCCCAAGCGGGAGAGGAGGTTACAATGAGCAGTTCTTC.

This chain connects TRBV5-4 to TRBJ2-3, with a possible D match to TRBD1 (5 bases). Trimming shortened V by 2 bases and J by 0 bases, and 10 bases separated the two germline ends. CDR3 length: 15 amino acids. Germline CDR1 SGHNT, CDR2 YYREEE (reference sequence). In DNA form, the CDR3 reads TGTGCCAGCAGCTTTTTTTCAGGGAGCACAGATACGCAGTATTTT. This encodes CASSFFSGSTDTQYF.